This TCR beta chain comes out of a study of shared clonotypes between healthy human individuals. Overall study results and limits: Sampling covered nothing but blood. Tissue TCR repertoires likely differ from those found in blood. Clonotypes which were not shared had lower generation probabilities than clonotypes that all four donors shared. How much donors shared clonotypes was expected to be affected by sequencing depth.

The CDR3 runs to 17 residues. V dropped 1 base and J dropped 0 bases, with 12 bases sitting between them. Germline V lookup: CDR1 LNHNV, CDR2 YYDKDF (reference sequence). Among the donors, all were Caucasian adults who lived in Nashville, Tennessee. Libraries were prepared by immunoSEQ multiplex PCR; TCRdb keeps only in-frame clonotypes and omits some of them. The sample carries some 2,000,000 clones, 95% recorded once. A note on this clone: Its antigen remains unidentified.

This receptor was identified in a man aged 18 to 30 in good health. Sequencing was done on a sample of naive CD4+ T cells sorted from blood. Sample subset: CD45RA+ positively selected. The V gene is TRBV15, the J gene TRBJ1-4; D is undetermined. The CDR3: CATSRGPDLATNEKLFF. The CDR3 DNA follows: TGTGCCACCAGCAGAGGCCCGGATTTAGCAACTAATGAAAAACTGTTTTTT.